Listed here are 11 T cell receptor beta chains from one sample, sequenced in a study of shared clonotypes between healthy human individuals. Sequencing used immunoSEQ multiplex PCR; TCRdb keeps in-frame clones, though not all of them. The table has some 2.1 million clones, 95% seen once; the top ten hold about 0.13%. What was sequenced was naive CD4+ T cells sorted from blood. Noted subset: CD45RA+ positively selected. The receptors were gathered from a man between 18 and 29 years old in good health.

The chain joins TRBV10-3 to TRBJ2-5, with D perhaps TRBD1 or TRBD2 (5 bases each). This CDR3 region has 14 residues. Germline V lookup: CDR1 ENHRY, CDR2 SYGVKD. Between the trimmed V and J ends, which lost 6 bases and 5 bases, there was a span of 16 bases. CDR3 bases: TGTGCCATCAGAGGGACCGAGCGTGGCGAGACCCAGTACTTC. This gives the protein CAIRGTERGETQYF.

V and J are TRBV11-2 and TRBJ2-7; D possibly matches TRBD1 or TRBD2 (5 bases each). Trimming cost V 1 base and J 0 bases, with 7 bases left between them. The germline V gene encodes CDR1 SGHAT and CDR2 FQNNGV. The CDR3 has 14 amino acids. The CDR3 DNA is TGTGCCAGCAGCTTAGGAGGGGACTCCTACGAGCAGTACTTC. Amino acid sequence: CASSLGGDSYEQYF. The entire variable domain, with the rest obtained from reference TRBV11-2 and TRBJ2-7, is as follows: EAGVAQSPRYKIIEKRQSVAFWCNPISGHATLYWYQQILGQGPKLLIQFQNNGVVDDSQLPKDRFSAERLKGVDSTLKIQPAKLEDSAVYLCASSLGGDSYEQYFGPGTRLTVT.

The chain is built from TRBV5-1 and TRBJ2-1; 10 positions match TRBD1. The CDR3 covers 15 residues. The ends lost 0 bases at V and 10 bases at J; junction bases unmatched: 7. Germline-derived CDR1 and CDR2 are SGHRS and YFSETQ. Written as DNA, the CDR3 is TGCGCCAGCAGCTTGGTGGGACAGGGGCTTTCGGAGCAGTTCTTC. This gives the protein CASSLVGQGLSEQFF.

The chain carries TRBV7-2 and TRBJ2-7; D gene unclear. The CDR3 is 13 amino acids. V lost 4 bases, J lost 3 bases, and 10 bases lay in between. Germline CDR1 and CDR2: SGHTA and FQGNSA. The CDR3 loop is CASSSRGYYEQYF. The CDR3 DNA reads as TGTGCCAGCAGCTCCCGCGGTTACTACGAGCAGTACTTC.

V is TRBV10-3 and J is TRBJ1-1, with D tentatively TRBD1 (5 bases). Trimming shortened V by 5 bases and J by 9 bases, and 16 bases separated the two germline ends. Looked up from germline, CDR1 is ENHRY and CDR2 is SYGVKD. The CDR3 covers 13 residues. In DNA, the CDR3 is TGTGCCATCAGTAGCACCCGGGACGCCCAAGCTTTCTTT. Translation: CAISSTRDAQAFF.

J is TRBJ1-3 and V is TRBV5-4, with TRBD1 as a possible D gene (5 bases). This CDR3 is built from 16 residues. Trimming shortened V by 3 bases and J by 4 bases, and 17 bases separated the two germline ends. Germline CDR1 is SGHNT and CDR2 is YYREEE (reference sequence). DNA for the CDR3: TGTGCCAGCAGCTCAGGGAGCCGAGGCGTGGGAAACACCATATATTTT. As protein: CASSSGSRGVGNTIYF.

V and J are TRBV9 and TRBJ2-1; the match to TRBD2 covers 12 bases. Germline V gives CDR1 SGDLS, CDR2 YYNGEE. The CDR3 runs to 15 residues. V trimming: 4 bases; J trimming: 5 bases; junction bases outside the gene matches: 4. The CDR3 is CASSPGTSGHNEQFF. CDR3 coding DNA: TGTGCCAGCAGCCCGGGGACTAGCGGGCACAATGAGCAGTTCTTC.

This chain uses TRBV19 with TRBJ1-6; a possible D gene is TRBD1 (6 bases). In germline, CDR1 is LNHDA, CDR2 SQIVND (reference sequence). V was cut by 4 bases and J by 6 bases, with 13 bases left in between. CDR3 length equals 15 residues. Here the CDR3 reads CASSTTRDTNSPLHF. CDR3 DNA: TGTGCCAGTAGTACCACCCGGGACACTAATTCACCCCTCCACTTT.

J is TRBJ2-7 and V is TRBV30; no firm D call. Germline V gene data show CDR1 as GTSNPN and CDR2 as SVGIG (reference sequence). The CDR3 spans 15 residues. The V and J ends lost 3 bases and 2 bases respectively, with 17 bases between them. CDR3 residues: CAWSQLQDLPYEQYF. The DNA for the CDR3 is TGTGCCTGGAGCCAACTGCAGGATTTGCCCTACGAGCAGTACTTC.

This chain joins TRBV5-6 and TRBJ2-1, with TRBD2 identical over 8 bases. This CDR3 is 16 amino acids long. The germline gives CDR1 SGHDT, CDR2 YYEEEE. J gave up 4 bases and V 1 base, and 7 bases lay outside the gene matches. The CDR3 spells CASSLIGGGIYNEQFF. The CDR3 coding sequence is TGTGCCAGCAGCTTGATAGGCGGGGGGATATACAATGAGCAGTTCTTC. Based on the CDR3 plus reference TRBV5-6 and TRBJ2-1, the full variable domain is DAGVTQSPTHLIKTRGQQVTLRCSPKSGHDTVSWYQQALGQGPQFIFQYYEEEERQRGNFPDRFSGHQFPNYSSELNVNALLLGDSALYLCASSLIGGGIYNEQFFGPGTRLTVL.

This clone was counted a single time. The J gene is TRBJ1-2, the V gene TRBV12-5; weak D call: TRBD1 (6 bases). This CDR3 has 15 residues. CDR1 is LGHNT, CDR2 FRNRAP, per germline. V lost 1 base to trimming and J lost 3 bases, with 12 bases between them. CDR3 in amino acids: CASGLAPAGDYGYTF. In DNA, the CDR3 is TGTGCTAGTGGTTTGGCGCCGGCAGGGGACTATGGCTACACCTTC.